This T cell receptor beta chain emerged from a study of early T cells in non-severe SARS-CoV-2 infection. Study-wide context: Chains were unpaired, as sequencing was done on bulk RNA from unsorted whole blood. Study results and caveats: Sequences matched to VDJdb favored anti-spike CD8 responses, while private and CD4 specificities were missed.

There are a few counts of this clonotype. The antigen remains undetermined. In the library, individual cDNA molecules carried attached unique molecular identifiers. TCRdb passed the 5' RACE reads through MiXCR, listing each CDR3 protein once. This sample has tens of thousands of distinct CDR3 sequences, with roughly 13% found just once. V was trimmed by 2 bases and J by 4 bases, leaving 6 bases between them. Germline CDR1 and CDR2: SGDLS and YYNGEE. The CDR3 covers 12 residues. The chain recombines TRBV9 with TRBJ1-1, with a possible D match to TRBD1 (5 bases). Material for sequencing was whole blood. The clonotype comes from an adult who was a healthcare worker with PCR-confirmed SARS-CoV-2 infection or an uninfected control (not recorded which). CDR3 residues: CASSVGGTEAFF. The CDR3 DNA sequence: TGTGCCAGCAGCGTCGGGGGCACTGAAGCTTTCTTT.